This TCR beta chain was found in a study of shared clonotypes between healthy human individuals. Findings and caveats of the study: The diversity represented, both genetic and in exposure history, was limited by few donors.

CDR3 length: 14 residues. Germline V lookup: CDR1 SGHVS, CDR2 FQNEAQ. J was trimmed by 2 bases and V by 1 base; bases with no gene match: 2. Repertoires were generated with immunoSEQ multiplex PCR, while TCRdb's copy carries only in-frame clones and drops some. This table has over a million clones, under 80% appearing once. Comment on this clone: The antigen is unknown.

This clonotype originated in a man aged 18 to 30 in good health. V and J are TRBV7-8 and TRBJ2-7; 7 bases fit TRBD1. Specimen: memory CD4+ T cells sorted from blood. Described subset: CD45RA-negative fraction. This CDR3 reads CASSLDRGPYEQYF. The CDR3 nucleotides are TGTGCCAGCAGCTTAGACAGGGGACCCTACGAGCAGTACTTC. Full variable domain (outside the CDR3, taken from reference TRBV7-8 and TRBJ2-7): GAGVSQSPRYKVAKRGQDVALRCDPISGHVSLFWYQQALGQGPEFLTYFQNEAQLDKSGLPSDRFFAERPEGSVSTLKIQRTQQEDSAVYLCASSLDRGPYEQYFGPGTRLTVT.